Detailed here is one T cell receptor (beta chain). What it binds is unknown. Tens of thousands of T cell genomes (about 0.2 ug DNA) went into each sorted-subset replicate. Measured with immunoSEQ multiplex PCR; TCRdb has only the in-frame clones, and not every one. The table includes hundreds of thousands of clones, approximately 96% detected once. The data derive from a study of shared clonotypes between healthy human individuals. General study points: In this cohort, only blood was sampled, and tissue repertoires likely differ.

Naive CD8 cells, CD45RO-negative and positively selected for CCR7, excluded terminally differentiated effector memory CD45RA+ cells. Germline lookup yields CDR1 SGHDT and CDR2 YYEEEE. This CDR3 contains 15 residues. Trimming removed 2 bases from V and 5 bases from J, with 13 bases in between. This sequence joins TRBV5-6 and TRBJ2-2, with D perhaps TRBD1 (6 bases). The origin of this receptor is a woman between 25 and 40 years old in good health. The sample taken for sequencing was naive CD8+ T cells sorted from blood. The CDR3 protein is CASSFVRGGTGELFF. The CDR3, as DNA: TGTGCCAGCAGCTTCGTCAGGGGCGGAACCGGGGAGCTGTTTTTT.